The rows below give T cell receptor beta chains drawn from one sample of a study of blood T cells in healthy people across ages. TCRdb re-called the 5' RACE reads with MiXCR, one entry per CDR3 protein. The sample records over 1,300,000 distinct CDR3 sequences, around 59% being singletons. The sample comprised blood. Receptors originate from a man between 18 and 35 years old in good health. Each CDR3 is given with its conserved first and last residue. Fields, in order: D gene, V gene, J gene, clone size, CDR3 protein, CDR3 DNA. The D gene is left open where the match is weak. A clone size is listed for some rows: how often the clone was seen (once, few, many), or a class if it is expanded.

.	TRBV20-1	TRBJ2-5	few	CSARRGQETQYF	TGCAGTGCTAGGCGGGGTCAAGAGACCCAGTACTTC
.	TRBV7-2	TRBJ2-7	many	CASSLVPPGDYEQYF	TGTGCCAGCAGCTTAGTCCCCCCGGGAGACTACGAGCAGTACTTC
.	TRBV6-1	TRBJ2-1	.	CASSIAGTNNEQFF	TGTGCCAGCAGTATCGCGGGGACCAACAATGAGCAGTTCTTC
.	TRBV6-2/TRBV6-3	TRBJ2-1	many	CASSYGPYNEQFF	TGTGCCAGCAGTTACGGGCCGTACAATGAGCAGTTCTTC
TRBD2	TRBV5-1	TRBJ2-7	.	CASSLGFSGLADDNEQYF	TGCGCCAGCAGCTTGGGTTTTAGTGGACTAGCGGACGATAACGAGCAGTACTTC
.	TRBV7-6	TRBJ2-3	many	CASSLTGAPDTQYF	TGTGCCAGCAGCTTAACAGGAGCGCCAGATACGCAGTATTTT
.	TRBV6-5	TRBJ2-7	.	CASSTEGGYEQYF	TGTGCCAGCAGTACGGAGGGGGGTTACGAGCAGTACTTC
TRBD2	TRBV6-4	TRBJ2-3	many	CASSDGPGDGGASDTQYF	TGTGCCAGCAGTGATGGACCTGGGGACGGGGGGGCCTCTGATACGCAGTATTTT
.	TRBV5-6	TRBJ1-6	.	CASSLVFGSSPLHF	TGTGCCAGCAGCTTGGTCTTCGGGAGTTCACCCCTCCACTTT
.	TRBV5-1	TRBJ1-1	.	CASSFPGDNTEAFF	TGCGCCAGCAGCTTCCCGGGGGATAACACTGAAGCTTTCTTT
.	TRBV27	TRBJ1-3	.	CASRASSGNTIYF	TGTGCCAGCAGGGCTAGCTCTGGAAACACCATATATTTT
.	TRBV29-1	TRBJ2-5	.	CSVGRKLQETQYF	TGCAGCGTTGGCAGGAAGCTCCAAGAGACCCAGTACTTC
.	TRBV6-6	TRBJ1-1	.	CASKLGNTEAFF	TGTGCCAGCAAGCTAGGGAACACTGAAGCTTTCTTT
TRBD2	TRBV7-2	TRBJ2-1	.	CASSGAPSGAGGEQFF	TGTGCCAGCAGCGGAGCTCCTAGCGGGGCCGGCGGTGAGCAGTTCTTC